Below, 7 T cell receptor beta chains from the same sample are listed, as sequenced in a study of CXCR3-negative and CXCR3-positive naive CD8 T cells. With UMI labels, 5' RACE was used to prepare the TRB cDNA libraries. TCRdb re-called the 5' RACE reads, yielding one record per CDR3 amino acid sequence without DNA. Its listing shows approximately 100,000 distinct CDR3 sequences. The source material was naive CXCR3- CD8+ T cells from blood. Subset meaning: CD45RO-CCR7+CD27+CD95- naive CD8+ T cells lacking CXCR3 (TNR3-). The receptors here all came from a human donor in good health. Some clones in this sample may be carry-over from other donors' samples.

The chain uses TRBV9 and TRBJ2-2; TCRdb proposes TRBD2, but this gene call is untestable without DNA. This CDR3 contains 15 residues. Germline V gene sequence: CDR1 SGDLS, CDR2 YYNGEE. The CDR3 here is CASSVDAGGDGELFF.

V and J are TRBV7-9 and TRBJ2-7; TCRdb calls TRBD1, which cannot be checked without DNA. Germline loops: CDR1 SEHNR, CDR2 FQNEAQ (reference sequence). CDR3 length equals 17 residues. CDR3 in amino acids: CASSPTGGLKGAYEQYF.

CDR3 region: CASSYGQGMDAPLHF. The genes are TRBV19 and TRBJ1-6; there is no DNA to check the TCRdb D call of TRBD1. CDR3 size: 15 residues. Germline assignment: CDR1 LNHDA and CDR2 SQIVND (reference sequence).

CDR3 residues: CASSPHSTGAIGSF. The chain is built from TRBV3-1 and TRBJ1-2; TCRdb calls TRBD1, which cannot be checked without DNA. Per the germline V gene, CDR1 is LGHDT and CDR2 is YNNKEL (reference sequence). CDR3 length: 14 amino acids.

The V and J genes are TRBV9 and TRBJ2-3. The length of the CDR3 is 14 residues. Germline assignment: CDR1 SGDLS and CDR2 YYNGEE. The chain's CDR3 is CASSVEVLTDTQYF.

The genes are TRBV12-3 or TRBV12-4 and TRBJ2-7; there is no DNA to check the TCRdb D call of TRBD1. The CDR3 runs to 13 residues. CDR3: CASSFFRVDEQYF.

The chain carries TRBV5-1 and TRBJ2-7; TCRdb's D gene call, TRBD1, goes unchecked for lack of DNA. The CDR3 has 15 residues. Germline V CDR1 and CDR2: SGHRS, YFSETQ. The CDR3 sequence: CASSLEGTGFHEQYF.